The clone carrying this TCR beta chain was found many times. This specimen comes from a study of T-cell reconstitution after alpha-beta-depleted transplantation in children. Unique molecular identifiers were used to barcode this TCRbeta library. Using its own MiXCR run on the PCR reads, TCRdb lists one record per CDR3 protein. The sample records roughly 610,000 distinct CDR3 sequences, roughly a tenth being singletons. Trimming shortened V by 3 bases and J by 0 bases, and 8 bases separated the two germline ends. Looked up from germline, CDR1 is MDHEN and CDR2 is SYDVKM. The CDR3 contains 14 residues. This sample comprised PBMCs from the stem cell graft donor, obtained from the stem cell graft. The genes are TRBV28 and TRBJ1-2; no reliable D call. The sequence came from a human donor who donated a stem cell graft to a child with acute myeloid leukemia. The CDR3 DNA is TGTGCCAGCAGTTTGGCCGGGCCTAACTATGGCTACACCTTC. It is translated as CASSLAGPNYGYTF.